These T cell receptor beta chains were read from a single sample in a study of T-cell reconstitution after alpha-beta-depleted transplantation in children. One entry per CDR3 protein results from TCRdb running MiXCR on the PCR reads. This table has roughly 500,000 distinct CDR3 sequences, approximately 29% appearing once. Specimen: PBMCs from the stem cell graft donor, collected from the stem cell graft. The receptors here all came from a human donor who donated a stem cell graft to a child with aplastic anemia. The CDR3 runs from the conserved cysteine through the conserved F or W. Fields, in order: CDR3 DNA, CDR3 protein, D gene, V gene, clone size, J gene. The D gene is left open where the match is weak. Rows may omit the clone size; those that give it use once, few, many or a size class.

TGTGCCAGCAGTTCTACTAGCAGAAGCACAGATACGCAGTATTTT CASSSTSRSTDTQYF - TRBV12-3/TRBV12-4 few TRBJ2-3
TGTGCCAGCAGCTTAGCGCCGACCCGGACAGATACGCAGTATTTT CASSLAPTRTDTQYF - TRBV7-2 medium-sized TRBJ2-3
TGTGCCAGCATCCTAGGCATCGGCACAGATACGCAGTATTTT CASILGIGTDTQYF - TRBV11-2 few TRBJ2-3
TGTGCCACCAGTGATTACAGGTTCGGGGAGCTGTTTTTT CATSDYRFGELFF - TRBV24-1 few TRBJ2-2
TGCAGTGCTAGAGGGGTCAGGGGGCTACTCCAGCCCCAGCATTTT CSARGVRGLLQPQHF TRBD1 TRBV20-1 - TRBJ1-5
TGCAGTGCTCACGGACAGGCCGCCTCTTCCTACGAGCAGTACTTC CSAHGQAASSYEQYF TRBD1 TRBV20-1 - TRBJ2-7
TGTGCCAGCTCACTGGCGCCGGGGACGATAATCTCTGGGGCCAACGTCCTGACTTTC CASSLAPGTIISGANVLTF - TRBV18 - TRBJ2-6
TGTGCCAGCAGCCCTGGTGGACACCGTAATGAAAAACTGTTTTTT CASSPGGHRNEKLFF - TRBV5-4 - TRBJ1-4
TGCGCCAGCAGCCAATCCGACAGACCCAATCAGCCCCAGCATTTT CASSQSDRPNQPQHF - TRBV4-3 - TRBJ1-5
TGTGCCAGCTCACACGGGACAGGGCGTGCGAAACTGTTTTTT CASSHGTGRAKLFF TRBD1 TRBV18 few TRBJ1-4
TGCAGTGCTGACCCCGGCGGGGGCTATGGCTACACCTTC CSADPGGGYGYTF - TRBV20-1 - TRBJ1-2
TGTGCCAGCAGGGGGGGGGGCTCTGGAAACACCATATATTTT CASRGGGSGNTIYF - TRBV6-4 - TRBJ1-3
TGTGCCAGCGGATACAGGGGGAGGCAAAATGAAAAACTGTTTTTT CASGYRGRQNEKLFF TRBD1 TRBV12-3/TRBV12-4 - TRBJ1-4
TGTGCCAGCAGCGGGGACGGCCTAGGGCCCCAGCATTTT CASSGDGLGPQHF - TRBV7-2 - TRBJ1-5
TGTGCCAGCAGTCGCGGACAGAGCTCCTACGAGCAGTACTTC CASSRGQSSYEQYF - TRBV28 few TRBJ2-7
TGTGCCAGCAGTGACAGGGGGGGGGTCAATGAGCAGTTCTTC CASSDRGGVNEQFF TRBD1 TRBV6-2/TRBV6-3 - TRBJ2-1
TGTGCCAGCAGACTCAGTGGGTTTACGCAGTATTTT CASRLSGFTQYF - TRBV12-3/TRBV12-4 - TRBJ2-3
TGCGCCAGCAGCTTGGAGAACAGGGTTGGTCAGCCCCAGCATTTT CASSLENRVGQPQHF - TRBV5-1 few TRBJ1-5
TGCGCCAGCAGTTCCGGGACAGGGGGTGAAAAACTGTTTTTT CASSSGTGGEKLFF TRBD1 TRBV5-1 - TRBJ1-4
TGTGCCAGCAGTGAGGGTGGAGGGCCTCGGCCCCAGCATTTT CASSEGGGPRPQHF - TRBV6-1 once TRBJ1-5
TGTGCCAGCAGCTTAACCGATCCCGGTAGTAAAGCTTTCTTT CASSLTDPGSKAFF - TRBV7-3 few TRBJ1-1
TGTGCCAGCGAAGTGACAGGGACCCTTGCGAACACCATATATTTT CASEVTGTLANTIYF TRBD1 TRBV12-3/TRBV12-4 few TRBJ1-3
TGTGCCAGCAGCTTAGCCTCAGGGGGTCAGCCCCAGCATTTT CASSLASGGQPQHF TRBD1 TRBV7-8 few TRBJ1-5
TGTGCCAGTATCGAGCGGGGCGTGCTCGGGGAGCTGTTTTTT CASIERGVLGELFF TRBD2 TRBV19 once TRBJ2-2
TGCGCCAGCAGCTCCATATCAGAAGGCATGACCCGGACCCAGTACTTC CASSSISEGMTRTQYF - TRBV5-1 - TRBJ2-5
TGTGCCAGCAGCCACCGACAGGGAGCATCTATAGCTGGCTACACCTTC CASSHRQGASIAGYTF TRBD1 TRBV3-1 few TRBJ1-2
TGTGCCAGCGGACCTCACAAGGGGATCGGGGAGCTGTTTTTT CASGPHKGIGELFF - TRBV11-2 - TRBJ2-2
TGTGCCAGCAGCCCCTTGGGGGTGTTGGGCAATCAGCCCCAGCATTTT CASSPLGVLGNQPQHF - TRBV7-9 few TRBJ1-5
TGTGCCAGCAGTTCTCGGGTGTTACGGGCCGATATGGCTGAAGCTTTCTTT CASSSRVLRADMAEAFF - TRBV6-5 - TRBJ1-1
TGTGCCAGCGTATTTGGCCCCGGCTACAATGAGCAGTTCTTC CASVFGPGYNEQFF - TRBV28 few TRBJ2-1
TGCAGCGTTGGGCCAGCTAACTATGGCTACACCTTC CSVGPANYGYTF - TRBV29-1 - TRBJ1-2
TGTGCCAGCAGCCAAGAAGGTCGAAACACCGGGGAGCTGTTTTTT CASSQEGRNTGELFF - TRBV3-1 - TRBJ2-2
TGTGCCAGCAGCTTTGGGCCTAGTCTCCGTCAGACAGGGCAGAATTCACCCCTCCACTTT CASSFGPSLRQTGQNSPLHF TRBD1 TRBV11-1 - TRBJ1-6
TGTGCCTGGAGTGTATTTAAAGTGCCCCGTGAAGCTTTCTTT CAWSVFKVPREAFF - TRBV30 few TRBJ1-1
TGCAGCGTTGAGCGGATTTCGTACACTGAGCAGTTCTTC CSVERISYTEQFF - TRBV29-1 few TRBJ2-1
TGTGCCAGCAGGGGACACATGAACACTGAAGCTTTCTTT CASRGHMNTEAFF - TRBV6-1 few TRBJ1-1
TGTGCCAGCCCCCCGGGACTAGCGGGAGTCAGGGAGCAGTACTTC CASPPGLAGVREQYF TRBD2 TRBV27 - TRBJ2-7
TGTGCCAGCAGTTTAGGGCTAGCGGCCGAGCAGTACTTC CASSLGLAAEQYF TRBD2 TRBV28 few TRBJ2-7
TGTGCCAGTAGTAACCACGGGACAGGGGTTTACAATGAGCAGTTCTTC CASSNHGTGVYNEQFF TRBD1 TRBV19 - TRBJ2-1
TGTGCCAGCAGTGAGGACCCTAGCGGTGCCTACGAGCAGTACTTC CASSEDPSGAYEQYF TRBD2 TRBV12-3/TRBV12-4 few TRBJ2-7
TGTGCCAGCAGCCATCAATGGACAGGGTCCTACGAGCAGTACTTC CASSHQWTGSYEQYF TRBD1 TRBV5-5 few TRBJ2-7
TGTGCCAGCAGACAAACCCGGGACGGAAGTGATTTAATGAACACTGAAGCTTTCTTT CASRQTRDGSDLMNTEAFF - TRBV12-3/TRBV12-4 - TRBJ1-1
TGTGCCAGCAGTGGGCAGGGGTCGTTTTTTAACACTGAAGCTTTCTTT CASSGQGSFFNTEAFF - TRBV12-3/TRBV12-4 - TRBJ1-1
TGCGCCAGCAGCCTAGGAGCGGTCTCCGGCACAGATACGCAGTATTTT CASSLGAVSGTDTQYF - TRBV5-1 few TRBJ2-3
TGTGCCAGCAGTCTATCCGGGACTAGCGGGAGTCTCTCCTACAATGAGCAGTTCTTC CASSLSGTSGSLSYNEQFF TRBD2 TRBV11-2 few TRBJ2-1
TGTGCCACCAGCAGAGCCTGGGGACTACAAGAGACCCAGTACTTC CATSRAWGLQETQYF TRBD2 TRBV15 few TRBJ2-5
TGCGCCAGCAGCTTGCGAGCGGGAGAAGCCACGCAGTATTTT CASSLRAGEATQYF TRBD2 TRBV5-1 few TRBJ2-3
TGTGCCAGCAGCACCACGGGGACTAGCGAATGGACGTACTTC CASSTTGTSEWTYF TRBD2 TRBV7-2 - TRBJ2-4
TGCGCCAGCAGCTTTATCGGGGAAGGGCTCGCCTATGGCTACACCTTC CASSFIGEGLAYGYTF - TRBV5-1 few TRBJ1-2
TGTGCCAGCAGCTTAGGACAGGGAACGAGCAATCAGCCCCAGCATTTT CASSLGQGTSNQPQHF TRBD1 TRBV5-6 - TRBJ1-5
TGTGCCACCAGCAGAGTTGTGAACACTGAAGCTTTCTTT CATSRVVNTEAFF - TRBV15 - TRBJ1-1
TGTGCCAGCAGTTTAGGGCCTGACGGGTTTTACAATGAGCAGTTCTTC CASSLGPDGFYNEQFF - TRBV27 - TRBJ2-1